This T cell receptor (beta chain) was identified during a study of blood T cells in healthy people across ages. About the study: Per two T cells, template switching captured roughly one barcoded beta molecule.

Trimming took 0 bases from V and 7 from J; bases not matched to a gene: 6. The CDR3 runs 16 residues. Germline-derived CDR1 and CDR2 are SGDLS and YYNGEE. Together with a sample-barcoded 5' primer, a J-beta primer mix was included in a second PCR lasting about 7 to 12 cycles. Via MiXCR, TCRdb re-called the 5' RACE reads, giving one row per CDR3 protein. The data show about 680,000 distinct CDR3 sequences, with roughly 50% seen just once and about a third held by the top ten. The sequenced sample consisted of blood. The chain employs TRBV9 and TRBJ2-1; TRBD2 agrees at 11 bases. The source of this sequence is a woman aged 55-70 years in good health. Here the CDR3 reads CASSVVSGRAQNEQFF. CDR3 in DNA: TGTGCCAGCAGCGTAGTTAGCGGGAGGGCTCAAAATGAGCAGTTCTTC.